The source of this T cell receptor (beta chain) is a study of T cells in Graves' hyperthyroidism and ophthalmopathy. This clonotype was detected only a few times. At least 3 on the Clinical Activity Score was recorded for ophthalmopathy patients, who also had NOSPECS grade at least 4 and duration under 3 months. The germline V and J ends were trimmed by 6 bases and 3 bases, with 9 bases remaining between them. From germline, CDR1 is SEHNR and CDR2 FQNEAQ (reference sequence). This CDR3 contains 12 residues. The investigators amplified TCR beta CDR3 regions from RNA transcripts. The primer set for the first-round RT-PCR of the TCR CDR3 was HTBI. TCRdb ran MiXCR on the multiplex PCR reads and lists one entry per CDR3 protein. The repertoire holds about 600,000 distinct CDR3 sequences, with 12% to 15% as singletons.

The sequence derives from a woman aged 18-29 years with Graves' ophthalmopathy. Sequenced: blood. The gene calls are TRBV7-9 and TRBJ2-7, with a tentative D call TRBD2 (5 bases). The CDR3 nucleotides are TGTGCCAGCAGGCGCGGGCGCTACGAGCAGTACTTC. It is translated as CASRRGRYEQYF.